Shown below are 24 T cell receptor beta chains from a single sample sequenced in a study of cytomegalovirus exposure and HLA in healthy donors. Assay: immunoSEQ multiplex PCR; the TCRdb copy retains only in-frame clones and omits some. The sample includes 250,000 to 400,000 clones, 87% of them seen just once. The specimen was PBMCs. Every receptor here comes from a woman aged 30 to 39 in good health and CMV-seropositive.

The genes are TRBV4-1 and TRBJ2-7; 7 bases agree with TRBD1. In germline, CDR1 is MGHRA, CDR2 YSYEKL. This CDR3 has 14 amino acids. Losses at the gene ends were 5 bases for V and 5 bases for J; bases not matched to a gene: 9. The CDR3 reads CASSGRQGVDEQYF. CDR3 bases: TGCGCCAGCAGCGGTCGTCAGGGGGTCGACGAGCAGTACTTC.

This chain uses TRBV15 with TRBJ1-4, with D possibly being TRBD1 (6 bases). The CDR3 spans 16 residues. V lost 2 bases to trimming and J lost 4 bases, with 14 bases between them. Per the germline V gene, CDR1 is LNHNV and CDR2 is YYDKDF (reference sequence). The CDR3 bases are TGTGCCACCAGCAGACCCCCGGGACAAATTAATGAAAAACTGTTTTTT. This sequence encodes CATSRPPGQINEKLFF. Full variable domain (remainder filled in from reference TRBV15 and TRBJ1-4): DAMVIQNPRYQVTQFGKPVTLSCSQTLNHNVMYWYQQKSSQAPKLLFHYYDKDFNNEADTPDNFQSRRPNTSFCFLDIRSPGLGDTAMYLCATSRPPGQINEKLFFGSGTQLSVL.

V usage is TRBV7-6 and J usage is TRBJ1-6; D is unresolved. CDR3 size: 14 residues. The germline V gene has CDR1 SGHVS and CDR2 FNYEAQ. V gave up 6 bases and J gave up 13 bases, with 19 bases separating them. Written as DNA, the CDR3 is TGTGCCAGCAGTCTTGGAGGCCGTGAATCTCCCCTCCACTTT. It specifies CASSLGGRESPLHF.

The chain links TRBV15 to TRBJ2-7; 7 bases are a match to TRBD2. V lost 0 bases to trimming and J lost 9 bases; unmatched junction nucleotides: 8. The CDR3 has 14 residues. Germline assignment: CDR1 LNHNV and CDR2 YYDKDF (reference sequence). The CDR3 coding sequence is TGTGCCACCAGCAGAGACGCCAGGGAGGGTGCGCAGTACTTC. Its translation: CATSRDAREGAQYF. The whole variable domain, filled in from reference TRBV15 and TRBJ2-7, reads DAMVIQNPRYQVTQFGKPVTLSCSQTLNHNVMYWYQQKSSQAPKLLFHYYDKDFNNEADTPDNFQSRRPNTSFCFLDIRSPGLGDTAMYLCATSRDAREGAQYFGPGTRLTVT.

V gene TRBV28 combines with J gene TRBJ1-3; D is perhaps TRBD1 (6 bases). The CDR3 runs 16 residues. CDR1 and CDR2 (germline): MDHEN, SYDVKM. Trimming left V 6 bases short and J 2 bases short, with 17 bases between. The CDR3 region is CASRRPGEWTGNTIYF. The CDR3 nucleotides are TGTGCCAGCAGACGACCAGGGGAATGGACTGGAAACACCATATATTTT. The variable domain in full, completed from reference TRBV28 and TRBJ1-3, reads DVKVTQSSRYLVKRTGEKVFLECVQDMDHENMFWYRQDPGLGLRLIYFSYDVKMKEKGDIPEGYSVSREKKERFSLILESASTNQTSMYLCASRRPGEWTGNTIYFGEGSWLTVV.

CDR3 amino acids: CASSQDQRRARYEQYF. The CDR3 coding sequence is TGTGCCAGCAGCCAAGATCAGCGCAGGGCAAGGTACGAGCAGTACTTC. V gene TRBV4-2 combines with J gene TRBJ2-7; weak D call: TRBD1 (5 bases). CDR1 is LGHNA and CDR2 is YNFKEQ in the germline V gene. The CDR3 is made up of 16 amino acids. Trimming removed 0 bases from V and 4 bases from J, with 16 bases in between.

The chain employs TRBV5-1 and TRBJ2-7; D could derive from TRBD1 or TRBD2 (5 bases each). CDR3 length: 14 amino acids. V was trimmed by 0 bases and J by 3 bases, leaving 10 bases between them. The V gene's germline CDR1 is SGHRS and CDR2 YFSETQ. CDR3 residues: CASSLGTQGYEQYF. For the CDR3, the DNA is TGCGCCAGCAGCTTGGGGACTCAGGGCTACGAGCAGTACTTC. Complete variable domain (other parts from reference TRBV5-1 and TRBJ2-7): KAGVTQTPRYLIKTRGQQVTLSCSPISGHRSVSWYQQTPGQGLQFLFEYFSETQRNKGNFPGRFSGRQFSNSRSEMNVSTLELGDSALYLCASSLGTQGYEQYFGPGTRLTVT.

The rearrangement uses TRBV2 and TRBJ1-2, with D possibly matching TRBD1 (6 bases). CDR1 and CDR2 (germline): SNHLY, FYNNEI. The length of the CDR3 is 16 residues. The germline V and J ends were trimmed by 6 bases and 2 bases, with 19 bases remaining between them. This CDR3 reads CASSSDTGILNYGYTF. The CDR3 DNA reads as TGTGCCAGCAGCTCCGACACAGGGATTTTGAACTATGGCTACACCTTC.

V usage is TRBV5-1 and J usage is TRBJ2-7, with 8 bases fitting TRBD2. Germline CDR1 and CDR2: SGHRS and YFSETQ. CDR3 length: 15 residues. Trimming cost V 4 bases and J 0 bases; bases outside gene matches: 6. CDR3 in DNA: TGCGCCAGCAGCCAAACGGGGGGGACCTCCTACGAGCAGTACTTC. Encoded protein: CASSQTGGTSYEQYF.

This rearrangement joins TRBV28 to TRBJ2-2, with TRBD1 matching 10 bases. Germline V gene lookup returns CDR1 MDHEN and CDR2 SYDVKM. The ends lost 1 base at V and 4 bases at J; junction bases unmatched: 12. CDR3 length: 19 residues. The CDR3 nucleotides read TGTGCCAGCAGTTTATCGAGTCGGTGGGACAGGGGCCGCACCGGGGAGCTGTTTTTT. Protein sequence: CASSLSSRWDRGRTGELFF. The full variable domain, in which reference TRBV28 and TRBJ2-2 provide the parts outside the CDR3, is DVKVTQSSRYLVKRTGEKVFLECVQDMDHENMFWYRQDPGLGLRLIYFSYDVKMKEKGDIPEGYSVSREKKERFSLILESASTNQTSMYLCASSLSSRWDRGRTGELFFGEGSRLTVL.

The rearrangement uses TRBV27 and TRBJ1-2; D perhaps matches TRBD1 (5 bases). Trimming took off 3 bases at V and 1 base at J, with 12 bases between the two ends. CDR1 is MNHEY, CDR2 SMNVEV, per germline (reference sequence). This CDR3 comprises 15 residues. The CDR3 sequence: CASSFGGTVNYGYTF. CDR3 bases: TGTGCCAGCAGTTTTGGGGGGACGGTTAACTATGGCTACACCTTC.

The chain is built from TRBV25-1 and TRBJ2-1, with D unresolved. The germline CDR1 and CDR2 sequences are MGHDK and SYGVNS. The CDR3 consists of 12 residues. Trimming stripped 1 base from V and 15 bases from J, with 13 bases between. In nucleotides, the CDR3 is TGTGCCAGCAGTGAATCGGTTTATGGTTGGTTCTTC. It encodes CASSESVYGWFF.

The genes are TRBV11-3 and TRBJ2-2, with 9 bases fitting TRBD1. V lost 5 bases and J lost 3; bases outside the gene matches: 10. The CDR3 runs 17 residues. Germline CDR1 and CDR2: SGHNT and YENEEA. The CDR3 is CASSLDVGQGYTGELFF. CDR3 nucleotide sequence: TGTGCCAGCAGCCTTGATGTGGGACAGGGTTACACCGGGGAGCTGTTTTTT. Using reference TRBV11-3 and TRBJ2-2 for the parts outside the CDR3, the full variable domain is EAGVVQSPRYKIIEKKQPVAFWCNPISGHNTLYWYLQNLGQGPELLIRYENEEAVDDSQLPKDRFSAERLKGVDSTLKIQPAELGDSAVYLCASSLDVGQGYTGELFFGEGSRLTVL.

The V call is TRBV6-5, the J call TRBJ2-1, with D maybe TRBD1 (6 bases). The V gene's germline CDR1 is MNHEY and CDR2 SVGAGI. The CDR3 length is 13 residues. Trimming removed 2 bases from V and 6 bases from J, with 8 bases in between. Here the CDR3 reads CASSYTGPNEQFF. DNA for the CDR3: TGTGCCAGCAGTTACACAGGGCCCAATGAGCAGTTCTTC.

The V gene is TRBV7-9, the J gene TRBJ2-7; 13 bases match TRBD2. The germline gives CDR1 SEHNR, CDR2 FQNEAQ (reference sequence). The CDR3 consists of 16 residues. J was trimmed by 1 base and V by 4 bases; bases with no gene match: 4. DNA for the CDR3: TGTGCCAGCAGCTCTTGGACTAGCGGGGGTTCCTACGAGCAGTACTTC. It yields the protein CASSSWTSGGSYEQYF.

This clone has a count of ten or more. The chain employs TRBV7-6 and TRBJ1-1; D may be TRBD1 (5 bases). This CDR3 is 14 amino acids long. The V gene lost 4 bases and the J gene lost 4 bases, with 13 bases spanning the gap. Germline V CDR1 and CDR2: SGHVS, FNYEAQ. This CDR3 is CASSSGRGFTEAFF. The CDR3 bases are TGTGCCAGCAGCTCCGGACGGGGCTTCACTGAAGCTTTCTTT.

The chain is built from TRBV29-1 and TRBJ1-2, with 8 nucleotides matching TRBD1. V lost 8 bases to trimming and J lost 3 bases; unmatched junction nucleotides: 8. CDR1 and CDR2 (germline): SQVTM, ANQGSEA. The CDR3 consists of 13 residues. This chain's CDR3 is CSTTGGDDYGYTF. The CDR3 DNA sequence: TGCAGCACCACAGGGGGAGATGACTATGGCTACACCTTC.

This clone has just a few counts. This chain links TRBV29-1 with TRBJ2-7, with 11 nucleotides matching TRBD1. V lost 7 bases to trimming and J lost 8 bases; unmatched junction nucleotides: 4. The CDR3 runs to 11 residues. Germline CDR1 SQVTM, CDR2 ANQGSEA. In DNA form, the CDR3 reads TGCAGCGCAAGGGACAGGGGGAAGCAGTACTTC. It specifies CSARDRGKQYF.

The chain employs TRBV27 and TRBJ1-1; 7 nucleotides line up with TRBD1. The germline CDR1 and CDR2 sequences are MNHEY and SMNVEV (reference sequence). The CDR3 sequence is 13 residues long. V dropped 5 bases and J dropped 1; count of bases not matched to a gene: 1. CDR3 residues: CASSTGANTEAFF. In DNA, the CDR3 is TGTGCCAGCAGTACAGGGGCGAACACTGAAGCTTTCTTT.

The CDR3 nucleotides are TGTGCCAGCAGTGGAGGTGGAAACACTGAAGCTTTCTTT. Protein sequence: CASSGGGNTEAFF. The rearrangement joins TRBV2 to TRBJ1-1; D uncertain. Per the germline V gene, CDR1 is SNHLY and CDR2 is FYNNEI. CDR3 size: 13 residues. V lost 4 bases and J lost 2, with 8 bases in between.

The chain has TRBV4-3 and TRBJ2-1; D tentatively fits TRBD1 or TRBD2 (6 bases each). The CDR3 spans 15 residues. V was pared by 3 bases and J by 6 bases, with 15 bases between. Looked up from germline, CDR1 is LGHNA and CDR2 is YSLEER. The CDR3 DNA sequence: TGCGCCAGCAGCCAGAGCTATGAGGGGGGCAATGAGCAGTTCTTC. Its translation: CASSQSYEGGNEQFF.

This clone was picked up many times. Here the CDR3 DNA reads TGTGCCACCACAACTAGCGGGATTCCCAGCTCCTACAATGAGCAGTTCTTC. Protein sequence: CATTTSGIPSSYNEQFF. V is TRBV28 and J is TRBJ2-1; 10 bases fit TRBD2. The CDR3 consists of 17 residues. J was trimmed by 0 bases and V by 10 bases; bases with no gene match: 12. The germline V gene encodes CDR1 MDHEN and CDR2 SYDVKM.

CDR3 region: CASSEGRQVSVYEQYF. The CDR3 DNA follows: TGTGCCAGCAGTGAAGGGAGACAGGTTTCGGTCTACGAGCAGTACTTC. The chain joins TRBV6-1 to TRBJ2-7, with D possibly TRBD1 on 6 matching bases. Germline CDR1 MNHNS, CDR2 SASEGT. V lost 1 base, J lost 3 bases, and 16 bases lay in between. The CDR3 is 16 amino acids.

The rearrangement links TRBV2 to TRBJ2-7; possibly TRBD1 for D (6 bases). This CDR3 is built from 13 residues. Germline V gene data show CDR1 as SNHLY and CDR2 as FYNNEI. V lost 7 bases and J lost 0, with 10 bases in between. The CDR3 DNA reads as TGTGCCAGCAAACAGGACAGCTCCTACGAGCAGTACTTC. It yields the protein CASKQDSSYEQYF.